This T cell receptor (beta chain) was recorded in a study of blood T cell repertoires in COVID-19 (TCRdb year 2020). About the study as a whole: Collaborator samples came from the United States, Italy and Spain and covered acute and convalescent phases of COVID-19. The prospective study material was composed of cDNA or gDNA derived from T cells, B-cell-depleted T cells, or PBMCs. Deeply sampled blood TCRbeta repertoires from subjects exposed to, actively infected with, or recovered from COVID-19 were included in the dataset. A freely available public database, intended as a resource for researchers studying the immune response to SARS-CoV-2, is where the repertoires were released. Samples came from the ongoing ImmuneRACE study (first 160 participants) plus 1,254 subjects from 6 global collaborators. A de-identified subject ID, COVID-19 status, age in years and sex were almost always included in the sample metadata. Where available, HLA class I and class II types were obtained from metadata supplied by the sample provider rather than from assay-based typing. The investigation overall reported the following: Clinical and demographic metadata were provided uncurated, with the amount varying by source and participant.

For this clone: This clone's antigen is unknown. Base qualities are not at hand, and no much larger clone is one base apart.

The immunoSEQ Assay, a bias-controlled multiplex PCR, was used to amplify TCRbeta CDR3 regions from genomic DNA. The source study handled its data this way. Within the assay, amplification of reference gene primers was used to estimate how many nucleated cells each sample contained. To quantify the absolute abundance of each unique TCRbeta CDR3 rearrangement, sequence reads were collapsed and filtered. For each sample, productive Simpson clonality was calculated as the square root of Simpson's diversity index across productive rearrangements. The source is immuneACCESS, and TCRdb retained only in-frame sequences with V and J called. Part of the clones is not carried over; for the studies checked, unresolved V genes explain less than half of this, and the remainder is unexplained. The DNA was the basis for D and trimming; V, J and clone size are from that table. This sample lists fewer than 350,000 clones; 85% were detected once. Around 2.5% of the sample belongs to the ten largest clones.

Trimmed from V: 5 bases; trimmed from J: 5 bases; junction bases lacking a gene match: 7. CDR1 and CDR2, per the germline V gene, are SGHTA and FQGTGA. From the cysteine through the phenylalanine, the CDR3 covers 14 amino acids. This entry keeps only the CDR3 DNA: 42 bases, framed from base 1. Participants in the prospective study were enrolled through a virtual design, were aged about 18 to 90 years, and lived in approximately 24 United States geographic areas. In the prospective study, participants were assigned to cohorts based on the clinical history participants reported in a screening survey and a study questionnaire. Recovered participants in ImmuneRACE Cohort 3 were defined by two consecutive negative NP/OP PCR tests, clearance by a healthcare professional, or resolution of symptoms. Mobile phlebotomists in the prospective study collected whole blood, serum and a nasopharyngeal or oropharyngeal swab from every participant. Prospective study participants could optionally give additional blood draws and questionnaires over an approximately 2-month period. Before DNA extraction, prospective study blood samples were shipped either frozen or at room temperature.

The V and J segments used are TRBV7-3 and TRBJ2-5, and TRBD2 matches 8 of the central bases. This clonotype was sampled from a woman between 50 and 59 years old who had recovered from COVID-19. Sequenced material: PBMCs or T cells enriched from blood (not recorded which). The CDR3 region: CASSTGGGRETQYF. The sequence in DNA is TGTGCCAGCAGCACGGGAGGGGGACGGGAGACCCAGTACTTC.